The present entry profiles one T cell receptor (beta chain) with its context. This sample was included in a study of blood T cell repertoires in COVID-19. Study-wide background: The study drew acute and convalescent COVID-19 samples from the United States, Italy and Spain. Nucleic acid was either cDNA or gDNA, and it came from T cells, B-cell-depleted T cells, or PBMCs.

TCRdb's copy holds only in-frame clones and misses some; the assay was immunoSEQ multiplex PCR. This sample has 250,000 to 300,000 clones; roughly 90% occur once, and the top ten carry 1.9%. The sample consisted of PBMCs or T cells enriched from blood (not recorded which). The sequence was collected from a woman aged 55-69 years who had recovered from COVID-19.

The CDR3: CAWSLQGGNSPLHF. The CDR3, as DNA: TGTGCCTGGAGTTTACAGGGGGGTAATTCACCCCTCCACTTT. This chain joins TRBV30 and TRBJ1-6; 8 bases match TRBD1. This CDR3 is built from 14 residues. The germline CDR1 and CDR2 sequences are GTSNPN and SVGIG (reference sequence). V trimming: 2 bases; J trimming: 6 bases; junction bases outside the gene matches: 3.